These T cell receptor beta chains were read from a single sample in a study of cytomegalovirus exposure and HLA in healthy donors. The method was immunoSEQ multiplex PCR; TCRdb's version includes in-frame clones alone and lacks a portion of them. Among approximately 100,000 clones listed, over 9% were seen once. The source material was PBMCs. Receptor source: a man aged 35-49 years in good health and CMV-seropositive. CDR3s include the opening cysteine and the closing phenylalanine or tryptophan. The order of the fields is J gene, clone size, D gene, V gene, CDR3 DNA, CDR3 protein. D genes are given only for firm matches. For some rows the clone size is stated as once, few or many, or as a class when expanded; others skip it.

TRBJ2-2	few	NA	TRBV29-1	TGCAGCGTTGAAAGGAGGGGGGAGCTGTTTTTT	CSVERRGELFF
TRBJ2-3	NA	TRBD2	TRBV28	TGTGCCAGCAGTTCCACGGGGGGGCGGGCCACAGATACGCAGTATTTT	CASSSTGGRATDTQYF
TRBJ2-7	few	TRBD2	TRBV13	TGTGCCAGCAGCTTACCGGGAGGTCGCGAGCAGTACTTC	CASSLPGGREQYF
TRBJ2-3	NA	TRBD1	TRBV7-2	TGTGCCAGCAGCCCGGGACAGGGGAGCACAGATACGCAGTATTTT	CASSPGQGSTDTQYF
TRBJ2-5	few	TRBD2	TRBV6-5	TGTGCCAGCAGTGCCGGGACTAGCGGGCAAGAGACCCAGTACTTC	CASSAGTSGQETQYF
TRBJ2-7	few	TRBD2	TRBV25-1	TGTGCCAGCAGTGGGACTAGCGGGAGGAGCTCCTACGAGCAGTACTTC	CASSGTSGRSSYEQYF
TRBJ2-1	few	TRBD2	TRBV5-1	TGCGCCAGCAGCTTGGCCCCAATCGGGGGGTCCTACAATGAGCAGTTCTTC	CASSLAPIGGSYNEQFF
TRBJ1-3	few	NA	TRBV6-6	TGTGCCAGCAGCGGGACTCCAGGAAACACCATATATTTT	CASSGTPGNTIYF
TRBJ2-4	few	NA	TRBV7-3	TGTGCCAGCAGCTTAGGAATCGGGGATTCCAAAAACATTCAGTACTTC	CASSLGIGDSKNIQYF
TRBJ1-1	NA	NA	TRBV6-5	TGTGCCAGCAGACCCCACAGGGCGAACACTGAAGCTTTCTTT	CASRPHRANTEAFF
TRBJ1-3	NA	TRBD1	TRBV7-9	TGTGCCAGCAGCTTAGCTCTAGGGACAGGCTCTGGAAACACCATATATTTT	CASSLALGTGSGNTIYF
TRBJ2-2	NA	NA	TRBV9	TGTGCCAGCAGCGTAGACCCGACTGTGCCTAGCAGGAACACCGGGGAGCTGTTTTTT	CASSVDPTVPSRNTGELFF
TRBJ2-1	few	NA	TRBV5-5	TGTGCCAGCAGCCCCCCGACGGGTCTGCATGAGCAGTTCTTC	CASSPPTGLHEQFF
TRBJ2-2	few	NA	TRBV6-5	TGTGCCAGCACCCCGGGGGTGGGAGGGGAGCTGTTTTTT	CASTPGVGGELFF
TRBJ2-7	NA	TRBD2	TRBV4-1	TGCGCCAGCAGCCAAGTGACGGGACTAGCGGCGTACGAGCAGTACTTC	CASSQVTGLAAYEQYF
TRBJ2-1	few	TRBD2	TRBV28	TGTGCCAGCGTCTATCGGAAACTGGGTGGGACTAGCGGGAGGCTTAATTGGGACAATGAGCAGTTCTTC	CASVYRKLGGTSGRLNWDNEQFF
TRBJ2-1	NA	NA	TRBV27	TGTGCCAGCAGTTATGCTAGTGATGTGCATGAGCAGTTCTTC	CASSYASDVHEQFF
TRBJ1-2	few	NA	TRBV29-1	TGCAGCGTTGCCCAACGAGGGTCAGGAGCAGGTGGCTACACCTTC	CSVAQRGSGAGGYTF
TRBJ2-1	few	TRBD1	TRBV7-3	TGTGCCAGCAGCTCCCTCACGACAGGGGGCTATGGTGAGCAGTTCTTC	CASSSLTTGGYGEQFF
TRBJ1-1	NA	NA	TRBV18	TGTGCCAGCTCACCACACAGGGATATCACTGAAGCTTTCTTT	CASSPHRDITEAFF
TRBJ2-5	few	TRBD2	TRBV11-1	TGTGCCAGCAGCCCCGGAACTAGCGGGGGAGAGACCCAGTACTTC	CASSPGTSGGETQYF
TRBJ2-7	few	TRBD1	TRBV4-3	TGCGCCAGCAGCCAAGAGGGACAGGGGGCGTACGAGCAGTACTTC	CASSQEGQGAYEQYF
TRBJ2-3	few	TRBD2	TRBV13	TGTGCCAGCAGCTTAGAAGCGGGACTTAGCACAGATACGCAGTATTTT	CASSLEAGLSTDTQYF
TRBJ2-7	few	TRBD1	TRBV27	TGTGCCAGCAGTTTTTTGACAGGGGGCGAATCCTTCGAGCAGTACTTC	CASSFLTGGESFEQYF
TRBJ2-3	NA	NA	TRBV7-2	TGTGCCAGCAGCTTAGCGACTAGCACGGGGGCTACGCAGTATTTT	CASSLATSTGATQYF
TRBJ2-3	NA	TRBD1	TRBV10-3	TGTGCCATCAGTGTATCGACAGGGCTAACAGATACGCAGTATTTT	CAISVSTGLTDTQYF
TRBJ2-7	NA	TRBD1	TRBV7-2	TGTGCCAGCAGCGTGGGACAGGGTTTCGAGCAGTACTTC	CASSVGQGFEQYF
TRBJ2-5	NA	TRBD2	TRBV7-3	TGTGCCAGCAGCTCCACTAGCGGGAGTGGAGAGACCCAGTACTTC	CASSSTSGSGETQYF
TRBJ2-7	NA	NA	TRBV6-5	TGTGCCAGCAGTCTAGACAGCCCCTACTCCTACGAGCAGTACTTC	CASSLDSPYSYEQYF
TRBJ2-1	NA	NA	TRBV11-1	TGTGCCAGCAGCTTATTTAGTAGCGGCTCCTACAATGAGCAGTTCTTC	CASSLFSSGSYNEQFF
TRBJ1-4	few	NA	TRBV4-1	TGCGCCAGCAGCCAAGAGACCCGGGTCGGGGGTGGAAATGAAAAACTGTTTTTT	CASSQETRVGGGNEKLFF
TRBJ2-2	few	TRBD2	TRBV4-1	TGCGCCAGCAGCCAAGGACTAGCGGGAGTGTCCACCGGGGAGCTGTTTTTT	CASSQGLAGVSTGELFF
TRBJ1-2	NA	NA	TRBV29-1	TGCAGCGTTGCAGGACCATGGGGCCATGGCTACACCTTC	CSVAGPWGHGYTF
TRBJ2-2	NA	NA	TRBV28	TGTGCCAGCAGTTTTGGGCTAGCAGAGAACACCGGGGAGCTGTTTTTT	CASSFGLAENTGELFF
TRBJ2-5	few	NA	TRBV9	TGTGCCAGCAGCCTGTCGGGGGTGGAGACCCAGTACTTC	CASSLSGVETQYF
TRBJ1-2	NA	NA	TRBV27	TGTGCCAGCAGTCCCCGGGGGGGGCTCTATGGCTACACCTTC	CASSPRGGLYGYTF
TRBJ1-5	NA	NA	TRBV28	TGTGCCAGCAGTTCGACAGGCTATCAGCCCCAGCATTTT	CASSSTGYQPQHF
TRBJ2-1	NA	NA	TRBV25-1	TGTGCCAGCGACCGAGGGGGAGCTTTAAATGAGCAGTTCTTC	CASDRGGALNEQFF
TRBJ2-7	NA	TRBD2	TRBV4-2	TGTGCCAGCAGCCAAGATGTAGCGGGAGACGAGCAGTACTTC	CASSQDVAGDEQYF
TRBJ2-7	NA	TRBD1	TRBV6-5	TGTGCCAGCAGTTACTTGACCGGGACAGGGGTCCCCGAGCAGTACTTC	CASSYLTGTGVPEQYF
TRBJ1-2	few	TRBD1	TRBV28	TGTGCCAGCAGGGGGACAGTCCGAACTGGGGGCTACACCTTC	CASRGTVRTGGYTF
TRBJ2-1	NA	TRBD2	TRBV25-1	TGTGCCAGCAGTGATGGACTAGCGGGAGGTGTCGAGCAGTTCTTC	CASSDGLAGGVEQFF
TRBJ2-7	NA	TRBD1	TRBV27	TGTGCCAGTTGGGGAGGGACAGGGAACTCCTACGAGCAGTACTTC	CASWGGTGNSYEQYF
TRBJ2-7	NA	NA	TRBV9	TGTGCCAGCAGCGTAGACAACTACGAGCAGTACTTC	CASSVDNYEQYF
TRBJ1-6	few	NA	TRBV6-1	TGTGCCAGCGGCAATTCACCCCTCCACTTT	CASGNSPLHF
TRBJ2-7	few	TRBD1	TRBV5-1	TGCGCCAGCAGGACGGGACAGGAGTCCTACGAGCAGTACTTC	CASRTGQESYEQYF
TRBJ2-7	few	TRBD1	TRBV14	TGTGCCAGCAGTTACGGGACAGGGGAGGACGAGCAGTACTTC	CASSYGTGEDEQYF
TRBJ2-1	few	NA	TRBV18	TGTGCCAGCTCACCCTTAATGGCGGGCTACAATGAGCAGTTCTTC	CASSPLMAGYNEQFF
TRBJ2-1	few	TRBD2	TRBV27	TGTGCCAGCAGTTTATCGACTAGCGGAATAAGCCCCTACAATGAGCAGTTCTTC	CASSLSTSGISPYNEQFF
TRBJ1-1	few	NA	TRBV7-9	TGTGCCAGCAGCTTAGAGACTTGGCACACTGAAGCTTTCTTT	CASSLETWHTEAFF
TRBJ2-7	few	TRBD1	TRBV29-1	TGCAGCGTACGCCGCACAGGGGGCTACGAGCAGTACTTC	CSVRRTGGYEQYF
TRBJ2-7	few	NA	TRBV29-1	TGCAGCGTCAAACGACAGACACCAACCTACGAGCAGTACTTC	CSVKRQTPTYEQYF
TRBJ1-4	few	NA	TRBV7-2	TGTGCCAGCAGCTTAGTAGTTGGGGGCAAGGAAAAACTGTTTTTT	CASSLVVGGKEKLFF
TRBJ2-3	few	TRBD2	TRBV29-1	TGCAGCGTTGCTACTAGCGGGAGGATGGGAGATACGCAGTATTTT	CSVATSGRMGDTQYF
TRBJ2-1	NA	NA	TRBV4-3	TGCGCCAGCAGCCAAGTTAGCGGTAACAATGAGCAGTTCTTC	CASSQVSGNNEQFF